The TCR beta chain under discussion was sequenced for a study of cytomegalovirus exposure and HLA in healthy donors. PCR employed 60 Vbeta and 13 Jbeta primers. Only in-frame clones appear in the TCRdb table, and some are missing; sequencing was by immunoSEQ multiplex PCR. The data contain 140,000 to 150,000 clones, around 73% of them seen just once; the ten biggest clones take up roughly 2.9%. Germline V gives CDR1 SGHRS, CDR2 YFSETQ. The V gene end was trimmed by 3 bases and the J gene end by 1 base; junction bases not matched to a gene: 9. CDR3 length: 16 amino acids. The receptor was derived from a female donor in good health and CMV-seronegative. The sequencing input was PBMCs. The chain is built from TRBV5-1 and TRBJ2-5, with TRBD1 identical over 7 bases. CDR3 region: CASSYSGTDFQETQYF. The CDR3 DNA reads as TGCGCCAGCAGCTATTCCGGGACAGACTTCCAAGAGACCCAGTACTTC. The entire variable domain, with the rest obtained from reference TRBV5-1 and TRBJ2-5, is as follows: KAGVTQTPRYLIKTRGQQVTLSCSPISGHRSVSWYQQTPGQGLQFLFEYFSETQRNKGNFPGRFSGRQFSNSRSEMNVSTLELGDSALYLCASSYSGTDFQETQYFGPGTRLLVL.